The 26 T cell receptor beta chains below all came from one sample that was sequenced in a study of T cell repertoires in cytomegalovirus infection. TCRdb re-derived calls from the reads in MiXCR, one entry per CDR3 protein. The sample consists of roughly 320,000 distinct CDR3 sequences, more than 8% of them appearing once. Input material: PBMCs. The receptors originated from a human donor in good health (CMV status not recorded). Some clones in this sample may be carry-over from other donors' samples.

The genes are TRBV19 and TRBJ2-3, with D uncertain. Trimming took off 9 bases at V and 2 bases at J, with 18 bases between the two ends. Per germline, CDR1 LNHDA and CDR2 SQIVND (reference sequence). CDR3 length: 15 residues. The CDR3, as DNA: TGTGCCAGCCGGCGCGGAGTTTTCCCCACAGATACGCAGTATTTT. This gives the protein CASRRGVFPTDTQYF.

This clonotype occurred a few times. J is TRBJ2-2 and V is TRBV7-3; no clear D. Germline V lookup: CDR1 SGHTA, CDR2 FQGTGA. Trimming left V 6 bases short and J 0 bases short, with 14 bases between. The CDR3 totals 16 residues. Here the CDR3 DNA reads TGTGCCAGCAGAGTTACGGCCTTCCCGAACACCGGGGAGCTGTTTTTT. Encoded protein: CASRVTAFPNTGELFF.

This clonotype was detected ten times or more. The rearrangement joins TRBV20-1 to TRBJ2-7, with TRBD2 matching over 9 bases. This CDR3 has 16 residues. After removal of 4 bases from V and 1 base from J, the junction contained 11 bases not matched to a gene. Germline V gene data show CDR1 as DFQATT and CDR2 as SNEGSKA (reference sequence). CDR3 protein: CSAKRMASGESYEQYF. CDR3 bases: TGCAGTGCTAAACGGATGGCTAGCGGGGAGTCCTACGAGCAGTACTTC.

This clonotype has more than one count but fewer than ten. The CDR3 region is CSVTGGTDTQYF. The CDR3 DNA reads TGCAGCGTCACAGGGGGCACAGATACGCAGTATTTT. This sequence joins TRBV29-1 and TRBJ2-3; TRBD1 matches 7 bases. Germline assignment: CDR1 SQVTM and CDR2 ANQGSEA. J was trimmed by 1 base and V by 6 bases; bases with no gene match: 1. The CDR3 length is 12 residues.

The chain recombines TRBV24-1 with TRBJ1-2, with 8 bases aligning to TRBD1. The J segment lost 7 bases and the V segment lost 2 bases, leaving 14 bases of the junction unmatched. The germline gives CDR1 KGHDR, CDR2 SFDVKD. This CDR3 has 17 residues. CDR3: CATSDSSLVDRESGYTF. CDR3 DNA: TGTGCCACCAGTGATTCGAGCCTAGTGGACAGGGAGTCTGGCTACACCTTC.

The rearrangement joins TRBV7-9 to TRBJ2-7; D remains unclear. Germline lookup yields CDR1 SEHNR and CDR2 FQNEAQ (reference sequence). V lost 8 bases, J lost 1 base, and 12 bases lay in between. The CDR3 consists of 13 residues. The CDR3 region is CASSPGLSYEQYF. As DNA, the CDR3 is TGTGCCAGCTCTCCGGGTTTATCCTACGAGCAGTACTTC.

This clonotype turned up a few times. The chain joins TRBV7-9 to TRBJ2-7; 7 bases agree with TRBD2. Germline CDR1 SEHNR, CDR2 FQNEAQ (reference sequence). CDR3 length: 13 amino acids. The V and J ends lost 1 base and 7 bases, in that order; junction bases with no gene match: 4. As DNA, the CDR3 is TGTGCCAGCAGCTTAGGAGGACTAGTTGAGCAGTACTTC. It translates to CASSLGGLVEQYF.

Ten or more counts support this clonotype. The rearrangement uses TRBV10-3 and TRBJ2-5; 7 bases fit TRBD2. This CDR3 has 14 residues. Germline V gene sequence: CDR1 ENHRY, CDR2 SYGVKD. J lost 5 bases, V lost 3 bases, and 6 bases had no gene match. In DNA form, the CDR3 reads TGTGCCATCAGTGATTCGAGCGGGGCGGAGACCCAGTACTTC. It yields the protein CAISDSSGAETQYF.

Many counts were recorded for this clonotype. V usage is TRBV7-2 and J usage is TRBJ1-1; 8 bases agree with TRBD1. Germline V lookup: CDR1 SGHTA, CDR2 FQGNSA. With V trimmed by 4 bases and J by 6 bases, 7 bases remained unmatched. The CDR3 spans 14 residues. The chain's CDR3 is CASSSRTGRAEAFF. The CDR3 coding sequence is TGTGCCAGCAGCTCCAGGACAGGGAGGGCTGAAGCTTTCTTT.

The chain has TRBV7-3 and TRBJ1-2; 7 bases line up with TRBD1. The V gene end was trimmed by 5 bases and the J gene end by 3 bases; junction bases not matched to a gene: 12. Germline CDR1 and CDR2: SGHTA and FQGTGA. The CDR3 loop spans 16 amino acids. The CDR3 DNA reads as TGTGCCAGCAGCCTATCCCGTCTCGGACAGGACTATGGCTACACCTTC. It codes for CASSLSRLGQDYGYTF. Combining the CDR3 with reference TRBV7-3 and TRBJ1-2 gives the whole variable domain GAGVSQTPSNKVTEKGKYVELRCDPISGHTALYWYRQSLGQGPEFLIYFQGTGAADDSGLPNDRFFAVRPEGSVSTLKIQRTERGDSAVYLCASSLSRLGQDYGYTFGSGTRLTVV.

In its sample, this clonotype was seen many times. The gene calls are TRBV7-2 and TRBJ2-1; TRBD1 matches 8 bases. The J segment lost 7 bases and the V segment lost 6 bases, leaving 8 bases of the junction unmatched. This CDR3 region has 14 residues. The germline CDR1 and CDR2 sequences are SGHTA and FQGNSA. The CDR3 is CASSSTGGWNEQFF. The CDR3 nucleotides are TGTGCCAGCAGTTCTACAGGGGGTTGGAATGAGCAGTTCTTC.

The table lists this clonotype with many counts. J is TRBJ1-2 and V is TRBV20-1; unclear D gene. The CDR3 loop spans 10 amino acids. The V end lost 5 bases, the J end lost 4 bases, and 5 bases lay between the germline ends. In germline, CDR1 is DFQATT, CDR2 SNEGSKA (reference sequence). The CDR3 coding sequence is TGCAGTGCTGGAAGCTATGGCTACACCTTC. This translates into CSAGSYGYTF.

The chain uses TRBV12-3 or TRBV12-4 and TRBJ1-1, with D perhaps TRBD1 (5 bases). This CDR3 has 15 amino acids. The V gene lost 6 bases and the J gene lost 3 bases, with 17 bases spanning the gap. The CDR3: CASSMGLGVHTEAFF. The CDR3 region has the DNA TGTGCCAGCAGCATGGGGTTAGGGGTGCACACTGAAGCTTTCTTT.

This clonotype was counted between two and nine times. The chain couples TRBV4-2 to TRBJ1-1; D might be TRBD1 (6 bases). CDR1 and CDR2 (germline): LGHNA, YNFKEQ. CDR3 length: 15 residues. Deletions cut 1 base from V and 3 bases from J, with 12 bases between. The CDR3 is CASSQVGKGDTEAFF. The CDR3 DNA reads as TGTGCCAGCAGCCAAGTCGGCAAGGGGGACACTGAAGCTTTCTTT.

This chain uses TRBV11-2 with TRBJ2-2, with D possibly matching TRBD1 (5 bases). The CDR3 loop spans 13 amino acids. The V end lost 5 bases, the J end lost 6 bases, and 10 bases lay between the germline ends. Germline assignment: CDR1 SGHAT and CDR2 FQNNGV. The CDR3 region is CASSPGWPGELFF. The CDR3 DNA reads TGTGCCAGCAGCCCAGGGTGGCCCGGGGAGCTGTTTTTT.

Details on this clonotype: This clone may be a read error of a much larger clone one base away. It is likely a read error, because the conserved phenylalanine at the end of the CDR3 is missing. The chain recombines TRBV7-2 with TRBJ1-1; a weak D match, TRBD1 (6 bases). Germline V gene data show CDR1 as SGHTA and CDR2 as FQGNSA. V dropped 1 base and J dropped 8 bases, with 8 bases sitting between them. This CDR3 region has 12 residues. The CDR3 DNA sequence: TGTGCCAGCAGCTTAGACAGGGACGAAGCTTTCTTG. Its protein product is CASSLDRDEAFL.

This clonotype has only a few counts. The chain is built from TRBV5-4 and TRBJ2-1; tentative D call: TRBD2 (6 bases). CDR3 length equals 15 residues. Trimming cost V 3 bases and J 7 bases, with 17 bases left between them. Germline V CDR1 and CDR2: SGHNT, YYREEE (reference sequence). The CDR3 nucleotides read TGTGCCAGCAGCTACAGACGGGAGAATATGAATGAGCAGTTCTTC. Its protein product is CASSYRRENMNEQFF.

Only a few counts were recorded for this clonotype. The chain recombines TRBV6-5 with TRBJ2-3; D call uncertain. The CDR3 is made up of 14 amino acids. Per the germline V gene, CDR1 is MNHEY and CDR2 is SVGAGI. V lost 0 bases to trimming and J lost 1 base, with 5 bases between them. The CDR3 region is CASSYSTRTDTQYF. Here the CDR3 DNA reads TGTGCCAGCAGTTACTCGACCCGCACAGATACGCAGTATTTT.

V and J are TRBV18 and TRBJ1-6; TRBD1 matches at 7 bases. Trimming took 6 bases from V and 8 from J; bases not matched to a gene: 10. CDR3 length equals 15 residues. CDR1 and CDR2 (germline): KGHSH, LQKENI. CDR3 nucleotide sequence: TGTGCCAGCTCTCCCCCGGGACAGCTTTATTCACCCCTCCACTTT. This sequence encodes CASSPPGQLYSPLHF.

V is TRBV7-2 and J is TRBJ2-7; 8 bases are shared with TRBD1. Germline V CDR1 and CDR2: SGHTA, FQGNSA. The CDR3 totals 16 residues. V lost 1 base and J lost 4; bases outside the gene matches: 9. In nucleotides, the CDR3 is TGTGCCAGCAGCTTAGGATTACAGGGGGGAGCATACGAGCAGTACTTC. This translates into CASSLGLQGGAYEQYF.

This clonotype was seen repeatedly, ten times or more. V and J are TRBV20-1 and TRBJ2-4, with D unclear. Trimming shortened V by 6 bases and J by 0 bases, and 12 bases separated the two germline ends. Germline-derived CDR1 and CDR2 are DFQATT and SNEGSKA (reference sequence). The CDR3 contains 14 residues. The CDR3 bases are TGCAGTGCCGCCAAGACTTTAGCCAAAAACATTCAGTACTTC. It is translated as CSAAKTLAKNIQYF.

This clonotype showed up many times. V is TRBV6-2 or TRBV6-3 and J is TRBJ2-7; 7 bases agree with TRBD2. The germline V gene encodes CDR1 MNHEY and CDR2 SVGEGT. This CDR3 has 14 amino acids. Trimming at V came to 7 bases and at J to 2 bases, leaving 8 bases not matched to a gene. For the CDR3, the DNA is TGTGCCAGCATCTGGAGCGGGATCCCCTACGAGCAGTACTTC. This codes for CASIWSGIPYEQYF.

The chain recombines TRBV29-1 with TRBJ1-6; tentatively, D is TRBD1 (5 bases). Trimming left V 5 bases short and J 8 bases short, with 16 bases between. CDR1 SQVTM and CDR2 ANQGSEA come from the germline V gene. CDR3 length: 14 residues. Written as DNA, the CDR3 is TGCAGCGTTCGGTTCGCAGGGAGGGATTCACCCCTCCACTTT. Its translation is CSVRFAGRDSPLHF.

This clonotype was counted many times. The V call is TRBV7-2, the J call TRBJ1-1, with D unresolved. There are 11 residues in the CDR3. In germline, CDR1 is SGHTA, CDR2 FQGNSA. Between the trimmed V and J ends, which lost 3 bases and 7 bases, there was a span of 6 bases. CDR3 region: CASSFGDEAFF. CDR3 DNA: TGTGCCAGCAGCTTCGGGGATGAAGCTTTCTTT.

The chain recombines TRBV5-1 with TRBJ1-1; weak D call: TRBD1 (6 bases). V lost 3 bases to trimming and J lost 4 bases, with 19 bases between them. This CDR3 contains 16 residues. From germline, CDR1 is SGHRS and CDR2 YFSETQ. The CDR3: CASSSNPFPTGTEAFF. DNA of the CDR3: TGCGCCAGCAGCTCTAACCCCTTTCCGACAGGCACTGAAGCTTTCTTT. Variable domain in full (rest from reference TRBV5-1 and TRBJ1-1): KAGVTQTPRYLIKTRGQQVTLSCSPISGHRSVSWYQQTPGQGLQFLFEYFSETQRNKGNFPGRFSGRQFSNSRSEMNVSTLELGDSALYLCASSSNPFPTGTEAFFGQGTRLTVV.

This clonotype occurred many times. The J gene is TRBJ1-1, the V gene TRBV9, with a tentative D call TRBD1 (6 bases). Deletions cut 3 bases from V and 5 bases from J, with 23 bases between. Germline V gene lookup returns CDR1 SGDLS and CDR2 YYNGEE. The CDR3 is made up of 17 amino acids. The CDR3 coding sequence is TGTGCCAGCAGCGAAACCATAGCTCCAGGGAGGGGGACTGAAGCTTTCTTT. As protein: CASSETIAPGRGTEAFF.